Described below is a single T cell receptor (beta chain) sequence and its context. Its specificity is unknown. The sample originates from a study of cytomegalovirus exposure and HLA in healthy donors. General study points: Certain indistinguishable V segments, among them TRBV6-2 and TRBV6-3, were excluded. It was shown in a later analysis that HLA-associated TCR beta chains were more clonally expanded than other, equally common chains. The study designated fewer than 200 TCR beta chains cytomegalovirus-associated.

It was healthy bone marrow donors who served as donors. The CDR3 contains 17 residues. CDR1 is KGHSH and CDR2 is LQKENI in the germline V gene. With 3 bases removed from V and 2 bases from J, the gap between germline ends came to 19 bases. The PCR was carried out with 60 Vbeta primers and 13 Jbeta primers. Profiled with immunoSEQ multiplex PCR; TCRdb holds only in-frame clones, not every one. Among 130,000 or so clones, about 75% were seen once, and the ten largest hold 3.3%. This clonotype originated in a middle-aged man in good health and CMV-seronegative. This chain joins TRBV18 and TRBJ1-2; D uncertain. The sequenced sample consisted of PBMCs. CDR3 DNA sequence: TGTGCCAGCTCACCCCCCGAGAGGGCGGGAAGGAACTATGGCTACACCTTC. Translating it yields CASSPPERAGRNYGYTF.